The present T cell receptor beta chain was sequenced within a study of OX40 agonist ivuxolimab in advanced cancers. Study-level information: Patients were given ivuxolimab, an antibody that agonizes OX40 (CD134). At 0.01 to 10 mg/kg, ivuxolimab was administered intravenously to patients every 2 weeks. Partial response was recorded in three patients: one hepatocellular carcinoma and two cutaneous melanoma cases.

The V gene end was trimmed by 6 bases and the J gene end by 7 bases; junction bases not matched to a gene: 10. The V gene's germline CDR1 is SGHTA and CDR2 FQGTGA. The CDR3 loop spans 14 amino acids. Data came from immunoSEQ multiplex PCR; TCRdb stores just in-frame clones and leaves some out. Of 82,000 or so clones in the sample, approximately 89% were seen once. This clonotype originated in an adult with an advanced solid tumor such as melanoma, head and neck, liver or kidney cancer. V is TRBV7-3 and J is TRBJ2-5, with TRBD2 identical over 8 bases. The material sequenced was CD4+ or CD8+ T cells sorted from blood, taken in a trial of the OX40 agonist ivuxolimab. The CDR3 region is CASSPSAREGTQYF. CDR3 sequence (DNA): TGTGCCAGCAGTCCAAGCGCTCGGGAGGGGACCCAGTACTTC.